Listed below are T cell receptor beta chains from one sample, sequenced in a study of shared clonotypes between healthy human individuals. Method: immunoSEQ multiplex PCR; TCRdb's copy keeps in-frame clones and lacks some. This sample has about 980,000 clones; 60% to 85% occur once, and the top ten carry approximately 1.5%. The sequenced sample was memory CD4+ T cells sorted from blood. These receptors were collected from a man aged 18 to 30 in good health. Both conserved end residues are part of each CDR3. Fields, in order: D gene, J gene, V gene, clone size, CDR3 protein, CDR3 DNA. A D gene is named only where the DNA matches it firmly. Clone size is shown for a subset of rows, as once, few, many or a class of expanded clone.

TRBD1	TRBJ1-1	TRBV10-3	NA	CAIMTGGAGNTEAFF	TGTGCCATCATGACAGGGGGCGCGGGGAACACTGAAGCTTTCTTT
NA	TRBJ2-6	TRBV14	NA	CASSQVSGRGTSGANVLTF	TGTGCCAGCAGCCAAGTGTCGGGCAGGGGAACCTCTGGGGCCAACGTCCTGACTTTC
NA	TRBJ2-2	TRBV30	few	CAWSVASNTGELFF	TGTGCCTGGAGTGTAGCTTCGAACACCGGGGAGCTGTTTTTT
NA	TRBJ2-4	TRBV23-1	many	CASRRQPLAKNIQYF	TGCGCCAGCAGACGACAGCCTCTAGCCAAAAACATTCAGTACTTC
NA	TRBJ2-1	TRBV29-1	NA	CSVVPQGRLNEQFF	TGCAGCGTTGTGCCCCAGGGTCGGCTCAATGAGCAGTTCTTC
NA	TRBJ2-2	TRBV10-3	once	CAISESGVGELFF	TGTGCCATCAGTGAGTCAGGGGTCGGGGAGCTGTTTTTT
TRBD2	TRBJ2-6	TRBV15	NA	CATSRVGGGSSGANVLTF	TGTGCCACCAGCAGAGTGGGCGGGGGGAGCTCTGGGGCCAACGTCCTGACTTTC
TRBD1	TRBJ1-5	TRBV4-1	many	CASSQGTGGNQPQHF	TGCGCCAGCAGCCAAGGTACAGGGGGAAATCAGCCCCAGCATTTT
NA	TRBJ2-3	TRBV11-2	few	CASSSQGAGSTDTQYF	TGTGCCAGCAGCTCCCAAGGTGCGGGGAGCACAGATACGCAGTATTTT
NA	TRBJ2-3	TRBV19	NA	CATTPTGKTDTQYF	TGTGCCACCACACCAACAGGGAAGACAGATACGCAGTATTTT
NA	TRBJ2-2	TRBV7-7	NA	CASSFASWNGGELFF	TGTGCTAGCAGCTTTGCATCGTGGAATGGCGGGGAGCTGTTTTTT
TRBD1	TRBJ1-1	TRBV5-4	few	CASSFQGARNTEAFF	TGTGCCAGCAGCTTTCAGGGGGCGAGGAACACTGAAGCTTTCTTT
NA	TRBJ1-3	TRBV6-1	NA	CASSARAGTAGNTIYF	TGTGCCAGCAGTGCCCGAGCAGGGACGGCTGGAAACACCATATATTTT
NA	TRBJ1-6	TRBV18	NA	CASSPSVGSGYNSPLHF	TGTGCCAGCTCACCGTCGGTCGGGTCCGGCTATAATTCACCCCTCCACTTT
NA	TRBJ1-2	TRBV28	NA	CASSFVGQVNGYTF	TGTGCCAGCAGTTTCGTAGGGCAGGTAAATGGCTACACCTTC
NA	TRBJ2-3	TRBV4-2	once	CASSQLISRSAQYF	TGTGCCAGCAGCCAATTAATCTCTCGGTCGGCGCAGTATTTT
NA	TRBJ1-2	TRBV6-5	NA	CASSYAGLGYTF	TGTGCCAGCAGTTACGCGGGTTTAGGCTACACCTTC
NA	TRBJ1-6	TRBV19	few	CASRLGGIDSPLHF	TGTGCCAGTAGGCTTGGAGGTATTGATTCACCCCTCCACTTT
NA	TRBJ1-2	TRBV18	NA	CASSPPSRDFPMGYTF	TGTGCCAGCTCACCACCGTCACGGGACTTCCCTATGGGCTACACCTTC
NA	TRBJ2-2	TRBV11-3	NA	CASSLGARGDGTGELFF	TGTGCCAGCAGCTTAGGCGCCAGGGGGGATGGCACCGGGGAGCTGTTTTTT
TRBD1	TRBJ1-3	TRBV18	NA	CASSPWTGQGNTIYF	TGTGCCAGCTCACCTTGGACAGGACAAGGAAACACCATATATTTT
TRBD2	TRBJ2-3	TRBV28	NA	CASSSRGGTDTQYF	TGTGCCAGCAGTTCACGGGGGGGGACAGATACGCAGTATTTT
NA	TRBJ2-3	TRBV30	NA	CAWSGGAGDTQYF	TGTGCCTGGAGTGGGGGGGCAGGGGATACGCAGTATTTT
TRBD1	TRBJ2-5	TRBV6-5	once	CASSQLTGQETQYF	TGTGCCAGCAGTCAATTGACAGGGCAAGAGACCCAGTACTTC
NA	TRBJ1-2	TRBV7-8	NA	CASSPQLGVGYGYTF	TGTGCCAGCAGCCCTCAGCTAGGTGTTGGGTATGGCTACACCTTC
NA	TRBJ1-5	TRBV2	NA	CASSGAGNSNQPQHF	TGTGCCAGCAGTGGTGCAGGAAATAGCAATCAGCCCCAGCATTTT
NA	TRBJ1-1	TRBV29-1	NA	CSVVVGNTEAFF	TGCAGCGTCGTGGTGGGGAACACTGAAGCTTTCTTT